These 5 T cell receptor beta chains originate from one sample sequenced in a study of blood T cell repertoires in COVID-19. Sequencing used immunoSEQ multiplex PCR; TCRdb keeps in-frame clones, though not all of them. In the table there are 400,000 or so clones, over 75% of which are singletons. Sequenced material: PBMCs or T cells enriched from blood (not recorded which). The receptors were sampled from a woman aged 40 to 50 with acute COVID-19.

This clone appeared a single time. This chain connects TRBV7-9 to TRBJ2-3; D unclear. Trimming removed 4 bases from V and 7 bases from J, with 6 bases in between. The CDR3 runs to 11 residues. Germline loops: CDR1 SEHNR, CDR2 FQNEAQ (reference sequence). CDR3 DNA sequence: TGTGCCAGCAGCTCAGGAAATACGCAGTATTTT. Its translation: CASSSGNTQYF.

The gene calls are TRBV19 and TRBJ2-6; 11 bases are a match to TRBD2. Losses at the gene ends were 3 bases for V and 2 bases for J; bases not matched to a gene: 3. Germline V gene lookup returns CDR1 LNHDA and CDR2 SQIVND (reference sequence). The CDR3 totals 17 residues. Here the CDR3 DNA reads TGTGCCAGTAGTATTTTAGCGGGAGGGGCTGGGGCCAACGTCCTGACTTTC. Protein sequence: CASSILAGGAGANVLTF.

This chain connects TRBV29-1 to TRBJ2-7, with 8 bases matching TRBD2. V was pared by 3 bases and J by 2 bases, with 6 bases of the junction left unmatched. The CDR3 runs to 14 residues. CDR1 SQVTM and CDR2 ANQGSEA come from the germline V gene. The CDR3 reads CSVEIAGPPYEQYF. The CDR3 coding sequence is TGCAGCGTTGAGATAGCGGGGCCCCCCTACGAGCAGTACTTC.

CDR3 sequence reads: CASRETGPWTGELFF. CDR3 DNA sequence: TGTGCCAGCAGAGAGACAGGGCCATGGACCGGGGAGCTGTTTTTT. This chain links TRBV2 with TRBJ2-2; 7 nucleotides agree with TRBD1. Trimming at V came to 6 bases and at J to 5 bases, leaving 9 bases not matched to a gene. The germline V gene has CDR1 SNHLY and CDR2 FYNNEI. The CDR3 loop spans 15 amino acids. Full variable domain (remainder filled in from reference TRBV2 and TRBJ2-2): EPEVTQTPSHQVTQMGQEVILRCVPISNHLYFYWYRQILGQKVEFLVSFYNNEISEKSEIFDDQFSVERPDGSNFTLKIRSTKLEDSAMYFCASRETGPWTGELFFGEGSRLTVL.

The gene calls are TRBV2 and TRBJ1-1; D unclear. The length of the CDR3 is 11 residues. The V end was cut by 1 base, the J end by 11 bases, with 8 bases between. Germline CDR1 is SNHLY and CDR2 is FYNNEI. The CDR3: CASSEEAGAFF. CDR3 sequence (DNA): TGTGCCAGCAGTGAAGAGGCAGGCGCTTTCTTT.